Listed below are T cell receptor beta chains from one sample, sequenced in a study of T cell responses to AZD1222 COVID-19 vaccine. Assay used: immunoSEQ multiplex PCR; TCRdb lists only in-frame clones, some missing. The sample lists 100,000 to 150,000 clones, over 85% occurring once. Sample: peripheral blood, taken 28 days after the second AZD1222 dose. The receptors shown here come from an adult who received the AZD1222 COVID-19 vaccine. Each CDR3 is given with its conserved first and last residue. A D gene is named only where the DNA matches it firmly. Size tells how often a clone was seen (once, few, many) or the class of an expanded clone, and some rows leave it out.

d_call: TRBD1
clone_size: few
j_call: TRBJ2-2
v_call: TRBV4-3
cdr3_aa: CASSQGTGGYTGELFF
cdr3_nt: TGCGCCAGCAGCCAGGGGACAGGGGGCTACACCGGGGAGCTGTTTTTT

d_call: .
clone_size: .
j_call: TRBJ2-7
v_call: TRBV4-1
cdr3_aa: CASSQDLGGVDLRFEQYF
cdr3_nt: TGCGCCAGCAGCCAAGATTTAGGAGGAGTCGACCTGCGGTTCGAGCAGTACTTC

d_call: .
clone_size: .
j_call: TRBJ2-2
v_call: TRBV11-3
cdr3_aa: CASSLGHGNTGELFF
cdr3_nt: TGTGCCAGCAGCCTAGGACATGGAAACACCGGGGAGCTGTTTTTT

d_call: TRBD1
clone_size: .
j_call: TRBJ1-6
v_call: TRBV4-1
cdr3_aa: CASSQDLGTGNLNSPLHF
cdr3_nt: TGCGCCAGCAGCCAAGATTTGGGGACAGGGAATCTTAATTCACCCCTCCACTTT

d_call: .
clone_size: .
j_call: TRBJ2-7
v_call: TRBV24-1
cdr3_aa: CATSDPRGGSSEQYF
cdr3_nt: TGTGCCACCAGTGACCCGAGAGGAGGCTCGAGCGAGCAGTACTTC

d_call: .
clone_size: few
j_call: TRBJ2-6
v_call: TRBV7-7
cdr3_aa: CASSQASGSGANVLTF
cdr3_nt: TGTGCCAGCAGCCAAGCCTCGGGCTCTGGGGCCAACGTCCTGACTTTC

d_call: TRBD1
clone_size: .
j_call: TRBJ1-1
v_call: TRBV19
cdr3_aa: CASSIRTGRPEAFF
cdr3_nt: TGTGCCAGTAGTATTCGGACAGGGAGGCCTGAAGCTTTCTTT

d_call: .
clone_size: .
j_call: TRBJ1-5
v_call: TRBV28
cdr3_aa: CASRVSNQPQHF
cdr3_nt: TGTGCCAGCAGGGTTAGCAATCAGCCCCAGCATTTT

d_call: .
clone_size: .
j_call: TRBJ2-7
v_call: TRBV3-1/TRBV3-2
cdr3_aa: CASSQDLGRGYEQYF
cdr3_nt: TGTGCCAGCAGCCAAGATCTGGGGCGTGGGTACGAGCAGTACTTC

d_call: .
clone_size: .
j_call: TRBJ1-1
v_call: TRBV21-1
cdr3_aa: CASSKGWDRGQNTEAFF
cdr3_nt: TGTGCCAGCAGCAAAGGCTGGGACAGGGGGCAGAACACTGAAGCTTTCTTT

d_call: .
clone_size: .
j_call: TRBJ2-1
v_call: TRBV9
cdr3_aa: CASSGRSTEQFF
cdr3_nt: TGTGCCAGCAGCGGAAGAAGCACTGAGCAGTTCTTC

d_call: TRBD2
clone_size: few
j_call: TRBJ2-1
v_call: TRBV3-1/TRBV3-2
cdr3_aa: CASSQESTSGRAGEQFF
cdr3_nt: TGTGCCAGCAGCCAAGAGAGCACTAGCGGGAGGGCAGGGGAGCAGTTCTTC

d_call: .
clone_size: .
j_call: TRBJ1-2
v_call: TRBV12-3/TRBV12-4
cdr3_aa: CASSLGTNYGYTF
cdr3_nt: TGTGCCAGCAGTTTGGGGACTAACTATGGCTACACCTTC

d_call: TRBD2
clone_size: .
j_call: TRBJ2-7
v_call: TRBV30
cdr3_aa: CAWSDRTSATYEQYF
cdr3_nt: TGTGCCTGGAGTGACCGGACTAGCGCCACCTACGAGCAGTACTTC

d_call: .
clone_size: .
j_call: TRBJ2-3
v_call: TRBV11-3
cdr3_aa: CASTPGTEDTQYF
cdr3_nt: TGTGCCAGCACCCCCGGGACCGAGGATACGCAGTATTTT

d_call: .
clone_size: .
j_call: TRBJ2-3
v_call: TRBV24-1
cdr3_aa: CATSDPSGDNPDTQYF
cdr3_nt: TGTGCCACCAGTGACCCGTCGGGGGACAATCCAGATACGCAGTATTTT

d_call: .
clone_size: .
j_call: TRBJ2-2
v_call: TRBV5-5
cdr3_aa: CASSLVSVTNTGELFF
cdr3_nt: TGTGCCAGCAGCTTGGTTTCGGTGACGAACACCGGGGAGCTGTTTTTT

d_call: .
clone_size: once
j_call: TRBJ1-1
v_call: TRBV11-1
cdr3_aa: CASSLTENTEAFF
cdr3_nt: TGTGCCAGCAGCTTAACTGAGAACACTGAAGCTTTCTTT

d_call: .
clone_size: .
j_call: TRBJ2-7
v_call: TRBV7-3
cdr3_aa: CASSPRPSDTYEQYF
cdr3_nt: TGTGCCAGCAGCCCAAGGCCCTCCGATACCTACGAGCAGTACTTC